Below are 27 T cell receptor beta chains sequenced from a single sample in a study of CD8+ T cells in alopecia areata. Extracted RNA was reverse transcribed into cDNA, the sequencing template. The repertoire was sequenced with immunoSEQ multiplex PCR; TCRdb's copy has only in-frame clones and lacks some. The sample lists around 250,000 clones, roughly two thirds seen once, with 1% to 1.5% in the top ten. This specimen consisted of CD4+ T cells sorted from blood, obtained at week 0. These receptors all come from a human donor with alopecia areata.

A few counts support this clone. This chain connects TRBV29-1 to TRBJ2-3; D is unresolved. CDR3 length equals 14 residues. Germline CDR1 and CDR2: SQVTM and ANQGSEA. V dropped 0 bases and J dropped 0 bases, with 7 bases sitting between them. CDR3: CSVEDPPSTDTQYF. CDR3 DNA: TGCAGCGTTGAAGATCCCCCCAGCACAGATACGCAGTATTTT.

The rearrangement uses TRBV6-1 and TRBJ2-1; 13 nucleotides line up with TRBD2. The trim removed 3 bases at V and 8 bases at J, leaving 7 bases unmatched. Germline assignment: CDR1 MNHNS and CDR2 SASEGT. The CDR3 runs 16 residues. CDR3: CASSEAPGLAGYEQFF. The DNA of the CDR3 is TGTGCCAGCAGTGAGGCACCGGGACTAGCGGGGTATGAGCAGTTCTTC.

This sequence joins TRBV29-1 and TRBJ1-6, with TRBD1 identical over 8 bases. This CDR3 contains 13 residues. Germline V gene lookup returns CDR1 SQVTM and CDR2 ANQGSEA. V was clipped by 7 bases and J by 7 bases; unmatched bases: 6. CDR3 sequence: CSARQGNNSPLHF. In DNA form, the CDR3 reads TGCAGCGCACGACAGGGGAACAATTCACCCCTCCACTTT.

The genes are TRBV30 and TRBJ2-5; 7 positions agree with TRBD1. The CDR3 spans 14 residues. From germline, CDR1 is GTSNPN and CDR2 SVGIG (reference sequence). V was pared by 0 bases and J by 5 bases, with 6 bases of the junction left unmatched. CDR3 protein: CAWSVVGGDETQYF. As DNA, the CDR3 is TGTGCCTGGAGTGTAGTAGGGGGCGATGAGACCCAGTACTTC. Full variable domain (rest looked up from reference TRBV30 and TRBJ2-5): SQTIHQWPATLVQPVGSPLSLECTVEGTSNPNLYWYRQAAGRGLQLLFYSVGIGQISSEVPQNLSASRPQDRQFILSSKKLLLSDSGFYLCAWSVVGGDETQYFGPGTRLLVL.

The rearrangement joins TRBV30 to TRBJ1-3, with no clear D. The V end lost 4 bases, the J end lost 0 bases, and 10 bases lay between the germline ends. CDR3 length equals 14 residues. Germline V gene lookup returns CDR1 GTSNPN and CDR2 SVGIG (reference sequence). DNA for the CDR3: TGTGCCTGGACACGGACCGGCTCTGGAAACACCATATATTTT. The encoded protein is CAWTRTGSGNTIYF.

This clone turned up a few times. The chain uses TRBV29-1 and TRBJ2-5, with D uncertain. The CDR3 spans 13 residues. V was trimmed by 4 bases and J by 2 bases, leaving 11 bases between them. Germline V CDR1 and CDR2: SQVTM, ANQGSEA. This chain's CDR3 is CSVVHARQETQYF. The DNA for the CDR3 is TGCAGCGTTGTACACGCCCGTCAAGAGACCCAGTACTTC.

This chain uses TRBV4-2 with TRBJ2-4; 8 bases are shared with TRBD2. With 4 bases clipped from V and 8 bases from J, the junction kept 13 bases outside the gene matches. The CDR3 is 16 amino acids. Germline V gives CDR1 LGHNA, CDR2 YNFKEQ. The CDR3 loop reads CASSRGGGQYLHIQYF. CDR3 nucleotides: TGTGCCAGCAGCCGGGGCGGGGGGCAGTACCTGCACATTCAGTACTTC.

DNA for the CDR3: TGTGCCTGGAGGTACCACCGATTAGACAAGTTACAGAACGAGCAGTACTTC. Its protein product is CAWRYHRLDKLQNEQYF. The rearrangement links TRBV30 to TRBJ2-7; D ambiguous. Deletions cut 3 bases from V and 5 bases from J, with 26 bases between. The CDR3 contains 17 residues. CDR1 GTSNPN and CDR2 SVGIG come from the germline V gene (reference sequence).

In the case of this clone: Other DNA sequences within the sample encode an identical CDR3. V and J are TRBV7-2 and TRBJ2-7; TRBD1 aligns across 9 bases. This CDR3 has 14 residues. Germline trimming cut 3 bases from V and 2 bases from J; bases unmatched to any gene: 2. The germline gives CDR1 SGHTA, CDR2 FQGNSA. DNA of the CDR3: TGTGCCAGCAGCTTCAGACAGGGGGCCTACGAGCAGTACTTC. This gives the protein CASSFRQGAYEQYF.

The chain links TRBV18 to TRBJ2-3, with a possible D match to TRBD2 (6 bases). V was shortened by 3 bases and J by 6 bases, with 13 bases between the two germline ends. CDR3 length equals 14 residues. CDR1 and CDR2 (germline): KGHSH, LQKENI. CDR3 sequence (DNA): TGTGCCAGCTCACCCTTCAGCGGGTCGGATACGCAGTATTTT. It codes for CASSPFSGSDTQYF.

The chain combines TRBV9 with TRBJ1-2; possible D gene TRBD1, 5 bases. The CDR3 is 14 amino acids. Trimming removed 0 bases from V and 7 bases from J, with 13 bases in between. Germline CDR1 SGDLS, CDR2 YYNGEE. The CDR3 sequence is CASSVEKGSSGYTF. CDR3 in DNA: TGTGCCAGCAGCGTAGAGAAGGGGTCGAGTGGCTACACCTTC.

The chain links TRBV9 to TRBJ1-5; D is uncertain. V was clipped by 0 bases and J by 6 bases, with 13 bases between them. The germline CDR1 and CDR2 sequences are SGDLS and YYNGEE. This CDR3 is built from 15 residues. This CDR3 reads CASSVAGETSQPQHF. DNA of the CDR3: TGTGCCAGCAGCGTAGCAGGTGAGACGAGTCAGCCCCAGCATTTT.

The chain couples TRBV29-1 to TRBJ2-7, with D uncertain. The V gene lost 5 bases and the J gene lost 2 bases, with 10 bases spanning the gap. The CDR3 loop spans 12 amino acids. The germline CDR1 and CDR2 sequences are SQVTM and ANQGSEA. The CDR3 sequence is CSVRRSPYEQYF. The CDR3 DNA is TGCAGCGTTCGCAGGAGCCCCTACGAGCAGTACTTC.

The chain combines TRBV5-1 with TRBJ2-5; 10 bases are a match to TRBD2. The CDR3 loop spans 15 amino acids. Germline V gene data show CDR1 as SGHRS and CDR2 as YFSETQ. With 2 bases clipped from V and 1 base from J, the junction kept 2 bases outside the gene matches. The CDR3 DNA sequence: TGCGCCAGCAGCTTCCTAGCGGGGGTCCAAGAGACCCAGTACTTC. This translates into CASSFLAGVQETQYF. Using reference TRBV5-1 and TRBJ2-5 for the parts outside the CDR3, the full variable domain is KAGVTQTPRYLIKTRGQQVTLSCSPISGHRSVSWYQQTPGQGLQFLFEYFSETQRNKGNFPGRFSGRQFSNSRSEMNVSTLELGDSALYLCASSFLAGVQETQYFGPGTRLLVL.

CDR3 bases: TGTGCCAGCGTCCGGGACACCTTAAGCGGGAGCTACGAGCAGTACTTC. Residues: CASVRDTLSGSYEQYF. This chain uses TRBV25-1 with TRBJ2-7; 8 nucleotides line up with TRBD2. After removal of 8 bases from V and 3 bases from J, the junction contained 15 bases not matched to a gene. CDR3 length: 16 amino acids. Germline CDR1 and CDR2: MGHDK and SYGVNS.

The chain links TRBV29-1 to TRBJ2-3; maybe TRBD2 (6 bases). Germline lookup yields CDR1 SQVTM and CDR2 ANQGSEA. V was trimmed by 0 bases and J by 4 bases, leaving 11 bases between them. The CDR3 covers 14 residues. CDR3 coding DNA: TGCAGCGTTGAAGAGGGGTGGAGGGCAGATACGCAGTATTTT. Amino acid sequence: CSVEEGWRADTQYF.

The chain couples TRBV15 to TRBJ1-3; no firm D call. Trimming pared 5 bases from V and 4 bases from J, leaving 12 bases between. CDR3 length: 14 amino acids. Germline-derived CDR1 and CDR2 are LNHNV and YYDKDF (reference sequence). CDR3 coding DNA: TGTGCCACCAGCGGACGGAATCCGGGAAACACCATATATTTT. Translation gives CATSGRNPGNTIYF.

This clone was seen a few times. The rearrangement joins TRBV27 to TRBJ1-4; D gene ambiguous. V gave up 5 bases and J gave up 4 bases, with 11 bases separating them. Germline CDR1 and CDR2: MNHEY and SMNVEV (reference sequence). This CDR3 comprises 14 residues. In DNA, the CDR3 is TGTGCCAGCAGTGGGCGTGGGGATAATGAAAAACTGTTTTTT. Translating it yields CASSGRGDNEKLFF.

The J gene is TRBJ2-2, the V gene TRBV4-1; 10 bases line up with TRBD1. With V trimmed by 0 bases and J by 5 bases, 12 bases remained unmatched. Germline CDR1 is MGHRA and CDR2 is YSYEKL. The CDR3 consists of 19 residues. CDR3 region: CASSQEDRGIILGTGELFF. CDR3 DNA sequence: TGCGCCAGCAGCCAAGAGGACAGGGGGATCATCCTAGGGACCGGGGAGCTGTTTTTT.

This clone was counted once. V usage is TRBV6-6 and J usage is TRBJ2-2; 10 bases align to TRBD2. Germline values: CDR1 MNHNY, CDR2 SVGAGI (reference sequence). V shed 6 bases, J shed 5 bases, and the junction held 6 bases outside the gene matches. The CDR3 length is 15 residues. The CDR3 here is CASSSIAGGTGELFF. The DNA of the CDR3 is TGTGCCAGCAGCAGTATAGCGGGGGGAACCGGGGAGCTGTTTTTT.

The V and J genes are TRBV14 and TRBJ1-1, with 8 bases fitting TRBD1. Germline trimming cut 2 bases from V and 7 bases from J; bases unmatched to any gene: 6. Germline V gene lookup returns CDR1 SGHDN and CDR2 FVKESK. The CDR3 spans 14 residues. The CDR3 nucleotides are TGTGCCAGCAGCCAAACAGGGGGTCCTCTTGAAGCTTTCTTT. Translation gives CASSQTGGPLEAFF.

This rearrangement joins TRBV6-5 to TRBJ2-7; D is tentatively TRBD1 or TRBD2 (5 bases each). The CDR3 runs to 12 residues. CDR1 MNHEY and CDR2 SVGAGI come from the germline V gene. Trimming pared 6 bases from V and 5 bases from J, leaving 11 bases between. The CDR3 coding sequence is TGTGCCAGCAGGGGACCGGGAAACGAGCAGTACTTC. Translating it yields CASRGPGNEQYF.

This clone was counted once. The chain couples TRBV27 to TRBJ1-1; maybe TRBD1 (5 bases). Trimming took off 3 bases at V and 3 bases at J, with 14 bases between the two ends. The CDR3 has 15 amino acids. CDR1 and CDR2 (germline): MNHEY, SMNVEV (reference sequence). The CDR3 DNA reads as TGTGCCAGCAGTTTGTCGGTTCGGGGCGACACTGAAGCTTTCTTT. Translated: CASSLSVRGDTEAFF.

The J gene is TRBJ2-6, the V gene TRBV15, with TRBD1 matching 10 bases. The V and J ends lost 0 bases and 2 bases, in that order; junction bases with no gene match: 4. CDR1 is LNHNV and CDR2 is YYDKDF in the germline V gene (reference sequence). The CDR3 has 18 amino acids. The CDR3, as DNA: TGTGCCACCAGCAGAGAAATGACAGGGGGCGCTGGGGCCAACGTCCTGACTTTC. Encoded protein: CATSREMTGGAGANVLTF.

The rearrangement links TRBV6-5 to TRBJ2-7; TRBD2 aligns across 9 bases. Germline CDR1 reads MNHEY; CDR2 reads SVGAGI. Trimming cost V 4 bases and J 6 bases; bases outside gene matches: 4. CDR3 length: 13 amino acids. Written as DNA, the CDR3 is TGTGCCAGCAGTTGGACTAGCGCGCGCGAGCAGTACTTC. Encoded protein: CASSWTSAREQYF.

Notes on this clone: This same CDR3 is encoded by further DNA sequences in the sample. CDR3 in amino acids: CAWSVRQGNQPQHF. As DNA, the CDR3 is TGTGCCTGGAGTGTGCGACAGGGCAATCAGCCCCAGCATTTT. V and J are TRBV30 and TRBJ1-5, with TRBD1 as a possible D gene (6 bases). The CDR3 extends over 14 amino acids. Germline CDR1 GTSNPN, CDR2 SVGIG (reference sequence). V lost 0 bases to trimming and J lost 2 bases, with 8 bases between them.

The V call is TRBV9, the J call TRBJ1-2, with D unclear. V was clipped by 3 bases and J by 8 bases, with 14 bases between them. The CDR3 runs 13 residues. Germline V CDR1 and CDR2: SGDLS, YYNGEE. DNA of the CDR3: TGTGCCAGCAGCGCAGGCATTCTAAGCGGCTACACCTTC. Translation: CASSAGILSGYTF.